The clone carrying this T cell receptor beta chain is labeled medium-sized. This sample is drawn from a study of molecular identifiers for immune sequencing clone quantification. CD8+CD4-CCR7+CD45RA+ sorting gave the naive CD8 T cells. TCRdb redid the calling of the PCR reads with MiXCR, one entry per CDR3 protein. The data hold some 2,300 distinct CDR3 sequences, with around 24% observed a single time. Sequencing was done on a sample of naive CD8+ T cells from blood, with Jurkat cell RNA spiked in. Subset defined: FACS-sorted CD8+CD4-CCR7+CD45RA+ naive T cells. This TCR was recovered from a human donor in good health. Some libraries in this study had Jurkat cell RNA spiked in.

The CDR3 here is CASSSSSGRGNEQFF. CDR3 coding DNA: TGTGCCAGCAGCTCCTCTAGCGGGAGGGGGAATGAGCAGTTCTTC. The genes are TRBV7-9 and TRBJ2-1, with TRBD2 matching 12 bases. CDR1 is SEHNR, CDR2 FQNEAQ, per germline (reference sequence). Unmatched junction bases numbered 5, after V lost 4 bases and J lost 7 bases. CDR3 length: 15 residues.